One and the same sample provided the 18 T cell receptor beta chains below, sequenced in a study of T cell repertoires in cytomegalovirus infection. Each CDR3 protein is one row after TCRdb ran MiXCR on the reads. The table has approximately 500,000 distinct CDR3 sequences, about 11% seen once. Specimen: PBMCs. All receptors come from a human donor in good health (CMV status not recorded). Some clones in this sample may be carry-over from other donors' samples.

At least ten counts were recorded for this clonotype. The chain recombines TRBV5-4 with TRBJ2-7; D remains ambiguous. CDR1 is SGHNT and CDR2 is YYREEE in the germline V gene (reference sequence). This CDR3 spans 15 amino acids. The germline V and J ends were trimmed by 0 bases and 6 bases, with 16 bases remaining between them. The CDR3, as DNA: TGTGCCAGCAGCTTGGTCCCCCGATCGGACCGCGAGCAGTACTTC. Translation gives CASSLVPRSDREQYF. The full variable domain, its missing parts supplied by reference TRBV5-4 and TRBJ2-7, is ETGVTQSPTHLIKTRGQQVTLRCSSQSGHNTVSWYQQALGQGPQFIFQYYREEENGRGNFPPRFSGLQFPNYSSELNVNALELDDSALYLCASSLVPRSDREQYFGPGTRLTVT.

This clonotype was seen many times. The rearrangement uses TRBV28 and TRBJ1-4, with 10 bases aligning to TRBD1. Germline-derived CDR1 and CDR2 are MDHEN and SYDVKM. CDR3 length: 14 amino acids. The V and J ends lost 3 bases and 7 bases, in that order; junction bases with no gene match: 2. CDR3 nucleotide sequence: TGTGCCAGCAGTTTCGGGGACAGGGGTGAAAAACTGTTTTTT. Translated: CASSFGDRGEKLFF.

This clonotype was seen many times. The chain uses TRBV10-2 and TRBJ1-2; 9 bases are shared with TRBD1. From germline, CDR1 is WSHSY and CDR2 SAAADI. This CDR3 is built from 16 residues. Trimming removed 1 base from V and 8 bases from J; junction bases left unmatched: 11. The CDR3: CASSEFRQGGLKGYTF. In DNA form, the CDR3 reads TGCGCCAGCAGTGAGTTTCGACAGGGGGGATTGAAAGGCTACACCTTC.

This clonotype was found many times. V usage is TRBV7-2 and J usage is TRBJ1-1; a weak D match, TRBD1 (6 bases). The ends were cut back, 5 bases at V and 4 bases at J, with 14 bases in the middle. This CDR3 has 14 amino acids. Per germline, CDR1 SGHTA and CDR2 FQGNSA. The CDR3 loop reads CASSPLQGFTEAFF. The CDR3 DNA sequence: TGTGCCAGCAGCCCACTACAGGGATTCACTGAAGCTTTCTTT.

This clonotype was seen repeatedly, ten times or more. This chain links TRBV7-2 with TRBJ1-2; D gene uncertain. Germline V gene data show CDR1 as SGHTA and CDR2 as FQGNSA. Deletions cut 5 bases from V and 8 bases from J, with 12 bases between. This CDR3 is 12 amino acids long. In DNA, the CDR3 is TGTGCCAGCAGCCCAACGATTAAGGGCTACACCTTC. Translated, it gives CASSPTIKGYTF.

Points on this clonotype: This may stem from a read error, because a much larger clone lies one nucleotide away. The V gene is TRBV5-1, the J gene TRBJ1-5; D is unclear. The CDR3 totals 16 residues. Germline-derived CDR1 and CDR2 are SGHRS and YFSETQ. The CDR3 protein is CTSSPGGGIGSQPQHF. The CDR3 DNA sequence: TGCACCAGCAGCCCCGGAGGTGGGATCGGGAGTCAGCCCCAGCATTTT. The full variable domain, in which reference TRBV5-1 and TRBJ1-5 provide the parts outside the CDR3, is KAGVTQTPRYLIKTRGQQVTLSCSPISGHRSVSWYQQTPGQGLQFLFEYFSETQRNKGNFPGRFSGRQFSNSRSEMNVSTLELGDSALYLCTSSPGGGIGSQPQHFGDGTRLSIL.

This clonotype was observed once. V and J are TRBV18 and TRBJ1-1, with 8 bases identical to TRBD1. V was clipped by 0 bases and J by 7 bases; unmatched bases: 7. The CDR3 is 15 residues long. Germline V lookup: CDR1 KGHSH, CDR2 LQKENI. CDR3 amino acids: CASSPPGPDRDEAFF. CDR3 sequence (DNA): TGTGCCAGCTCACCACCAGGCCCGGACAGGGATGAAGCTTTCTTT.

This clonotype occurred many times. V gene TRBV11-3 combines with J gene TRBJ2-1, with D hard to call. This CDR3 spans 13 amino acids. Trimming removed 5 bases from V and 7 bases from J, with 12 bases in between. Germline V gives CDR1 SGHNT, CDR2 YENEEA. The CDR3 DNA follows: TGTGCCAGCAGCCCCCCGAACCGTAATGAGCAGTTCTTC. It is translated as CASSPPNRNEQFF.

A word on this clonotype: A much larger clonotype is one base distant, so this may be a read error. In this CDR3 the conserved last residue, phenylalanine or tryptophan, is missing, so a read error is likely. CDR3 bases: TGTGCCAGTAGGACCCGGGGGCCGCCCTATGGCTACACCATC. It codes for CASRTRGPPYGYTI. The genes are TRBV19 and TRBJ1-2; the D gene is possibly TRBD1 (6 bases). Germline lookup yields CDR1 LNHDA and CDR2 SQIVND (reference sequence). The CDR3 sequence is 14 residues long. V lost 6 bases, J lost 4 bases, and 15 bases lay in between.

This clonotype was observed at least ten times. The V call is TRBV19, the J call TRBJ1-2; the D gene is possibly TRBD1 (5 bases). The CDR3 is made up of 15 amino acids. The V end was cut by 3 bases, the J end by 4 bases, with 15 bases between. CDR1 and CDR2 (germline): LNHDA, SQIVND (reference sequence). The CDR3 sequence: CASSIPGIERYGYTF. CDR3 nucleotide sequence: TGTGCCAGTAGTATCCCAGGGATTGAACGCTATGGCTACACCTTC.

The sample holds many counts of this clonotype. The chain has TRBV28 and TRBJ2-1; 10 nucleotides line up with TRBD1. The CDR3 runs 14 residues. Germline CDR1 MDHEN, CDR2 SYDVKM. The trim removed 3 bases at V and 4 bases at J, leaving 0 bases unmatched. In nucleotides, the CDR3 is TGTGCCAGCAGTTTGGACAGGGGGTACAATGAGCAGTTCTTC. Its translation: CASSLDRGYNEQFF.

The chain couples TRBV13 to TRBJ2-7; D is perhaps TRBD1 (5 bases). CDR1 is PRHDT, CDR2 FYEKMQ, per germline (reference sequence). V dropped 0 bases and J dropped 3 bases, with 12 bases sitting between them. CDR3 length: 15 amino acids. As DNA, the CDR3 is TGTGCCAGCAGCTTAGGTCAGGGTCCAGGCTACGAGCAGTACTTC. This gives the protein CASSLGQGPGYEQYF.

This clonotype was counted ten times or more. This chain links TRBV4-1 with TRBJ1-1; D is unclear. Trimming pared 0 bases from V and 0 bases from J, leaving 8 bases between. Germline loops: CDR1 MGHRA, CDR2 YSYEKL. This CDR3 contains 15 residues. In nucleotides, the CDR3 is TGCGCCAGCAGCCAAGATTGGACTGTGAACACTGAAGCTTTCTTT. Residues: CASSQDWTVNTEAFF.

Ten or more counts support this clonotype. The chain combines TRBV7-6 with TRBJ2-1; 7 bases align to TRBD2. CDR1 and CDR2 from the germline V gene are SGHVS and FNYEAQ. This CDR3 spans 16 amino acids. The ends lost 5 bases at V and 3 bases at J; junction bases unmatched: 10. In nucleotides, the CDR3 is TGTGCCAGCAGCCCCCCTGCGGGAGAGGGCTACAATGAGCAGTTCTTC. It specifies CASSPPAGEGYNEQFF.

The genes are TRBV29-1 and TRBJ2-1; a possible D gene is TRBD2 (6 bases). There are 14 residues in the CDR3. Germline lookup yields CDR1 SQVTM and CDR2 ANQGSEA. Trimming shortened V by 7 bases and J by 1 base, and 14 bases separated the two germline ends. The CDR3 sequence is CSALGGVSYNEQFF. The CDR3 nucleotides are TGCAGCGCCCTTGGCGGGGTGTCCTACAATGAGCAGTTCTTC.

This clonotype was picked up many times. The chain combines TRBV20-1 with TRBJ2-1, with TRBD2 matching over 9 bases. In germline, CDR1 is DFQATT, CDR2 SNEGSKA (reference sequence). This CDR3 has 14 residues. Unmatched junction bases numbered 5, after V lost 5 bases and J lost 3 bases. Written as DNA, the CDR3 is TGCAGTGCTTCAGCGGGGGGAAACTACAATGAGCAGTTCTTC. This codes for CSASAGGNYNEQFF.

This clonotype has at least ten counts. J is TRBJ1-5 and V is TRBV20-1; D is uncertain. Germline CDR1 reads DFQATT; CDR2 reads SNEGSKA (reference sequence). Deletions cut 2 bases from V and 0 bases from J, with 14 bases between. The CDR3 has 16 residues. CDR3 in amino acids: CSARRWVSDSNQPQHF. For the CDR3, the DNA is TGCAGTGCTAGACGGTGGGTTTCCGATAGCAATCAGCCCCAGCATTTT.

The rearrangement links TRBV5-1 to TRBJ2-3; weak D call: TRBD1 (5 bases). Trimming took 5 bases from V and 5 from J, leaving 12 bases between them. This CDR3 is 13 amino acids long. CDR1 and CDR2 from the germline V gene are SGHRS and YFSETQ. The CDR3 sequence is CASSWAGRDTQYF. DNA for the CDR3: TGCGCCAGCAGTTGGGCAGGGCGAGATACGCAGTATTTT. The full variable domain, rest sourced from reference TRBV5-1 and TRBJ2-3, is KAGVTQTPRYLIKTRGQQVTLSCSPISGHRSVSWYQQTPGQGLQFLFEYFSETQRNKGNFPGRFSGRQFSNSRSEMNVSTLELGDSALYLCASSWAGRDTQYFGPGTRLTVL.